This T cell receptor (beta chain) was captured in a study of blood T cells in healthy people across ages. Study-level findings and limits: Expanded clonotype shifts may have been confounded, as the donors had an unknown CMV status.

A J-beta primer mix and a sample-barcoded 5' primer were used in a second PCR of about 7 to 12 cycles. Sequencing yielded, for each sample, at least 3 million paired-end reads carrying CDR3. MiXCR, applied by TCRdb to the 5' RACE reads, yields one record per CDR3 protein. The table includes about 1,500,000 distinct CDR3 sequences, about 43% detected once. In this sample, this clonotype turned up a few times. Its specificity is unknown. Peripheral blood, about 9.3 milliliters per donor, was collected. The authors isolated at least 6 million PBMCs per sample. The sequence derives from a woman under 30 in good health. Sequencing was done on a sample of blood.

The CDR3 DNA follows: TGTGCCAGCAGCCGCCAGTCTTTGGGGAGCACCTACGAGCAGTACTTC. It codes for CASSRQSLGSTYEQYF. J is TRBJ2-7 and V is TRBV6-5, with TRBD2 as a possible D gene (5 bases). Trimming removed 6 bases at V and 2 bases at J, with 20 bases between. The CDR3 contains 16 residues. Germline CDR1 and CDR2: MNHEY and SVGAGI.